These T cell receptor beta chains were read from a single sample in a study of shared clonotypes between healthy human individuals. Some clones are missing from TCRdb's copy, which holds only in-frame ones; the method was immunoSEQ multiplex PCR. The data show about 2.1 million clones, with just under 95% seen just once and about 1.7% held by the top ten. The material sequenced was naive CD8+ T cells from PBMCs. The receptors originated from a young man in good health. Some clones in this sample may be carry-over from other donors' samples. Each CDR3 is given without its conserved first and last residue. Fields, in order: V gene, clone size, CDR3 protein. Part of the rows lack a size; the others show once, few, many or a class for expanded clones.

TRBV27	.	ASSLEAEGTDTQY
TRBV28	.	ASSHRWAGQGVKGSYNEQF
TRBV27	.	ASSLYPEPRGMNTEAF
TRBV9	.	ASSVVGLANTDTQY
TRBV19	.	ASSIVPGNTEAF
TRBV28	once	ASSPKAGPLYNEQF
TRBV5-1	.	ASSLAGGNLVYNEQF
TRBV5-8	.	ASSFRDRGTYEQY
TRBV7-9	.	ASHREITGELF
TRBV5-1	once	ASSLGPGGPGGELF
TRBV5-1	.	ASSLDGVYFTEAF
TRBV9	.	ASSASLWGNDGYT
TRBV19	once	ASRHRGASQETQY
TRBV7-2	.	ASSQGLAGTFADTQY
TRBV19	.	ASSRDRVSTNEKLF
TRBV18	.	ASSPGEYTDTQY
TRBV29-1	.	SVVGLSGTYEQY
TRBV27	once	ASSSNIYSGAF
TRBV18	.	ASSLSRTRLDNEQF
TRBV11-2	.	ASSLGLTGGFYEQY
TRBV30	.	AWSLRYEQY
TRBV9	.	ASSVASSSSYEQF
TRBV29-1	.	SVAGPRLYEQY
TRBV2	once	ASSLGLAGAYNEQF
TRBV7-9	.	ASSINRDAKNIQY
TRBV9	once	ASSVGGTGIYEQY
TRBV6-5	.	ASSLSGSSYEQY
TRBV5-1	.	ASSQAGTERNEKLF
TRBV27	.	ASTATGTGLFDEQY
TRBV15	.	ATSSERGGRADTQY
TRBV5-6	.	ASSSWTGVLEKLF
TRBV5-6	once	ASSIGQGIQETQY
TRBV15	.	ATSREELTTDTQY
TRBV19	.	ASMGWDQPQH
TRBV7-2	.	ASSLGGRDYEQY
TRBV2	.	ASNTPTNVLT
TRBV2	.	ASRPSRTSLNYGYT
TRBV4-1	.	ASSQVGGRSYEQY
TRBV9	.	ASSAPTGGRIPGNIQY
TRBV7-2	.	ASSRTHGAGGEQY
TRBV5-4	.	ASSLGLAGGVTGELF
TRBV7-8	.	ASSFGTGGAYEQY